Listed below are T cell receptor beta chains from one sample, sequenced in a study of cytomegalovirus exposure and HLA in healthy donors. The protocol was immunoSEQ multiplex PCR, while the TCRdb copy is restricted to in-frame clones and leaves out a portion. The sample gives about 200,000 clones, roughly four fifths of which show up once; roughly 1.6% is in the top ten. Sample: PBMCs. All receptors derive from a woman aged 18-29 years in good health and CMV-seronegative. Both conserved end residues are part of each CDR3. A D gene is named only where the DNA matches it firmly. Not every row has a clone size; where given, it reads once, few, many or a size class.

>TRBV28|-|11|few|TRBJ1-2
CASSSNYGYTF
TGTGCCAGCAGTTCGAACTATGGCTACACCTTC
>TRBV28|TRBD2|14|-|TRBJ2-1
CASSLLAGANEQFF
TGTGCCAGCAGTTTACTAGCGGGGGCCAATGAGCAGTTCTTC
>TRBV7-9|-|13|-|TRBJ2-7
CASSSMNSYEQYF
TGTGCCAGCAGCTCTATGAACAGCTACGAGCAGTACTTC
>TRBV28|TRBD1|16|-|TRBJ2-1
CASSPTGQGARYEQFF
TGTGCCAGCAGTCCGACCGGACAGGGGGCTCGGTATGAGCAGTTCTTC
>TRBV7-2|TRBD2|17|-|TRBJ2-1
CASSLGPTSGAYNEQFF
TGTGCCAGCAGCTTAGGCCCGACTAGCGGAGCTTACAATGAGCAGTTCTTC
>TRBV27|-|15|-|TRBJ2-1
CASSLGAGYNNEQFF
TGTGCCAGCAGTTTGGGTGCGGGATACAACAATGAGCAGTTCTTC
>TRBV4-3|-|14|-|TRBJ2-7
CASSLGLPGREQYF
TGCGCCAGCAGCCTGGGACTCCCGGGGCGCGAGCAGTACTTC
>TRBV10-3|-|12|-|TRBJ2-1
CAISEGQSEQFF
TGTGCCATCAGTGAGGGACAGTCGGAGCAGTTCTTC
>TRBV6-1|-|15|-|TRBJ2-5
CASRREAGRGETQYF
TGTGCCAGCAGGAGAGAGGCGGGCCGGGGAGAGACCCAGTACTTC
>TRBV7-2|-|16|-|TRBJ2-2
CASRIRGSRNTGELFF
TGTGCCAGCAGAATTCGGGGGAGCAGGAACACCGGGGAGCTGTTTTTT
>TRBV5-4|-|13|-|TRBJ1-1
CASSETWGAEAFF
TGTGCCAGCAGCGAGACCTGGGGGGCTGAAGCTTTCTTT
>TRBV29-1|-|12|-|TRBJ2-3
CSVVEGSDTQYF
TGCAGCGTTGTGGAGGGTTCGGATACGCAGTATTTT
>TRBV20-1|-|10|once|TRBJ2-5
CSARPIEQYF
TGCAGTGCTAGACCTATAGAGCAGTACTTC
>TRBV7-9|TRBD1|15|-|TRBJ1-5
CASSWGTGRNQPQHF
TGTGCCAGCAGCTGGGGGACAGGGCGTAATCAGCCCCAGCATTTT
>TRBV11-2|TRBD2|17|-|TRBJ2-1
CASSHGQTSELYNEQFF
TGTGCCAGCAGCCATGGCCAAACTAGCGAGCTTTACAATGAGCAGTTCTTC
>TRBV5-1|TRBD1|15|-|TRBJ2-3
CASSPGTGPTDTQYF
TGCGCCAGCAGCCCCGGGACAGGTCCCACAGATACGCAGTATTTT
>TRBV11-3|-|15|few|TRBJ2-2
CASRPAGSGTGELFF
TGTGCCAGCAGGCCGGCGGGGTCGGGCACCGGGGAGCTGTTTTTT